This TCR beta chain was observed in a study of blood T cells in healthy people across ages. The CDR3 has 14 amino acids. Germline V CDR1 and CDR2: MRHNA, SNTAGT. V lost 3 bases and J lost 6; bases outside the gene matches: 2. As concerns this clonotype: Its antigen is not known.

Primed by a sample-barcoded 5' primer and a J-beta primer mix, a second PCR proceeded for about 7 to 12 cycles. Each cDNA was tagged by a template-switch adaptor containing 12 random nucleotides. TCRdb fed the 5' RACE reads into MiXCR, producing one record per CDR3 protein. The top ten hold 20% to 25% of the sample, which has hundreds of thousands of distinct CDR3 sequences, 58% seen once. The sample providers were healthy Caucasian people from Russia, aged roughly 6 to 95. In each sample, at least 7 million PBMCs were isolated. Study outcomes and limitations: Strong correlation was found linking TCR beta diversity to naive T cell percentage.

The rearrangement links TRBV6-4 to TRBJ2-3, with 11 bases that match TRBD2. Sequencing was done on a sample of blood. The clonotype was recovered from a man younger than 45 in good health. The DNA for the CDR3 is TGTGCCAGCAGTGATAGCGGGGGGGTCGATACGCAGTATTTT. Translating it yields CASSDSGGVDTQYF.